A selection of T cell receptor beta chains follows, all from one sample in a study of tumor and adjacent non-tumor tissue in lung cancer. TCRdb ran MiXCR on the multiplex PCR reads and lists one entry per CDR3 protein. The sample shows some 95,000 distinct CDR3 sequences, more than 80% of them seen only once. The sample was distant non-tumor lung tissue. The receptors shown here come from a man aged 60-69 years with small cell lung cancer. Both conserved end residues are part of each CDR3. D genes are given only for firm matches. Part of the rows lack a size; the others show once, few, many or a class for expanded clones.

v_gene: TRBV5-5
abundance: many
d_gene: TRBD1
j_gene: TRBJ2-1
CDR3aa: CASSPGTASYNEQFF
CDR3nt: TGTGCCAGCAGCCCGGGGACAGCCTCCTACAATGAGCAGTTCTTC

v_gene: TRBV28
abundance: -
d_gene: -
j_gene: TRBJ2-7
CDR3aa: CASKAKSHDYEQYF
CDR3nt: TGTGCCAGCAAGGCCAAGTCGCACGACTACGAGCAGTACTTC

v_gene: TRBV4-1
abundance: -
d_gene: -
j_gene: TRBJ1-5
CDR3aa: CPNSQDRGDQPQHF
CDR3nt: TGCCCCAACAGCCAAGATAGAGGGGATCAGCCCCAGCATTTT

v_gene: TRBV4-1
abundance: -
d_gene: -
j_gene: TRBJ2-2
CDR3aa: CASSSMGAYTCELFF
CDR3nt: TGCGCCAGCAGCAGCATGGGGGCCTATACCTGTGAGCTGTTTTTT

v_gene: TRBV12-3/TRBV12-4
abundance: many
d_gene: -
j_gene: TRBJ1-1
CDR3aa: CASSILENTEAFF
CDR3nt: TGTGCCAGCAGTATCCTCGAGAACACTGAAGCTTTCTTT

v_gene: TRBV29-1
abundance: -
d_gene: -
j_gene: TRBJ2-2
CDR3aa: CSTRQGNSGEPFF
CDR3nt: TGCAGCACCCGACAGGGGAACAGCGGGGAGCCGTTTTTT

v_gene: TRBV20-1
abundance: many
d_gene: -
j_gene: TRBJ2-5
CDR3aa: CSARGTGRETQYF
CDR3nt: TGCAGTGCTAGAGGAACGGGAAGAGAGACCCAGTACTTC

v_gene: TRBV29-1
abundance: few
d_gene: -
j_gene: TRBJ2-2
CDR3aa: CSARHSAGGTRELFF
CDR3nt: TGCAGCGCTCGACACTCGGCCGGGGGCACCAGGGAGCTGTTTTTT

v_gene: TRBV12-3/TRBV12-4
abundance: -
d_gene: -
j_gene: TRBJ2-2
CDR3aa: CAIGLAWELFF
CDR3nt: TGTGCCATCGGTTTAGCCTGGGAGCTGTTTTTT

v_gene: TRBV6-5
abundance: -
d_gene: -
j_gene: TRBJ2-2
CDR3aa: CASWGVPEQGSGELFF
CDR3nt: TGTGCCAGCTGGGGGGTTCCGGAACAGGGGTCCGGGGAGCTGTTTTTT

v_gene: TRBV11-3
abundance: -
d_gene: TRBD1
j_gene: TRBJ2-3
CDR3aa: CASSLAGGCDTRYF
CDR3nt: TGTGCCAGCAGCTTAGCAGGGGGTTGTGATACGCGGTATTTT

v_gene: TRBV28
abundance: many
d_gene: -
j_gene: TRBJ1-5
CDR3aa: CASSRASPGARGQPQHF
CDR3nt: TGTGCCAGCAGCCGCGCCTCCCCGGGGGCGCGAGGACAGCCCCAGCATTTT

v_gene: TRBV29-1
abundance: -
d_gene: -
j_gene: TRBJ2-5
CDR3aa: CSVLLTAETQYF
CDR3nt: TGCAGTGTTCTGCTGACAGCAGAGACCCAGTACTTC

v_gene: TRBV30
abundance: many
d_gene: -
j_gene: TRBJ1-3
CDR3aa: CAWSSGSGNTIYF
CDR3nt: TGTGCCTGGAGTTCAGGCTCTGGAAACACCATATATTTT

v_gene: TRBV6-1
abundance: -
d_gene: -
j_gene: TRBJ2-2
CDR3aa: CASSEDYGMPAGEQFF
CDR3nt: TGTGCCAGCAGTGAAGACTATGGCATGCCGGCTGGGGAGCAGTTTTTT

v_gene: TRBV29-1
abundance: once
d_gene: TRBD1
j_gene: TRBJ2-7
CDR3aa: CSTRQGPYEQYF
CDR3nt: TGCAGCACTCGACAGGGACCCTATGAGCAGTACTTC

v_gene: TRBV7-3
abundance: -
d_gene: TRBD2
j_gene: TRBJ2-1
CDR3aa: CASNLGRATYNEQFF
CDR3nt: TGTGCCAGCAACTTAGGGAGGGCCACCTACAATGAGCAGTTCTTC

v_gene: TRBV5-6
abundance: -
d_gene: -
j_gene: TRBJ2-1
CDR3aa: CASSLSWRAANKQFF
CDR3nt: TGTGCCAGCAGTTTGAGCTGGAGGGCCGCCAATAAGCAGTTCTTC

v_gene: TRBV4-2
abundance: -
d_gene: -
j_gene: TRBJ2-1
CDR3aa: CAGNQVLGPHFF
CDR3nt: TGTGCCGGCAACCAGGTACTGGGACCCCATTTCTTC

v_gene: TRBV5-1
abundance: -
d_gene: TRBD2
j_gene: TRBJ2-1
CDR3aa: CASSLTPLAGTNEQFF
CDR3nt: TGCGCCAGCAGCTTGACCCCGCTAGCGGGGACCAATGAGCAGTTCTTC

v_gene: TRBV6-1
abundance: -
d_gene: TRBD1
j_gene: TRBJ2-4
CDR3aa: CASSRNRGTLAKNIQYF
CDR3nt: TGTGCCAGCAGTAGGAACAGGGGGACTCTAGCCAAAAATATTCAGTACTTC

v_gene: TRBV4-1
abundance: -
d_gene: TRBD1
j_gene: TRBJ1-1
CDR3aa: CANSLDRTATEVFF
CDR3nt: TGCGCCAACAGCCTGGACAGGACGGCCACTGAAGTTTTCTTT

v_gene: TRBV11-2
abundance: -
d_gene: -
j_gene: TRBJ2-2
CDR3aa: CASSLTRETGELLF
CDR3nt: TGTGCCAGCAGCTTAACGCGGGAAACCGGGGAGCTGTTATTT

v_gene: TRBV12-3/TRBV12-4
abundance: -
d_gene: -
j_gene: TRBJ1-1
CDR3aa: CASSFGGAGTKAFF
CDR3nt: TGTGCCAGCAGTTTCGGGGGTGCAGGCACTAAAGCTTTCTTT

v_gene: TRBV11-1
abundance: -
d_gene: TRBD1
j_gene: TRBJ1-5
CDR3aa: CASSSTQGTDTQHF
CDR3nt: TGTGCCAGCAGCTCGACGCAGGGGACAGACACGCAGCATTTT

v_gene: TRBV29-1
abundance: -
d_gene: -
j_gene: TRBJ2-7
CDR3aa: CSEGRVYEQYF
CDR3nt: TGCAGCGAGGGCAGGGTTTATGAGCAGTACTTC

v_gene: TRBV11-2
abundance: -
d_gene: -
j_gene: TRBJ1-6
CDR3aa: CTSSLEGPNYSPLHF
CDR3nt: TGTACCAGCAGCTTAGAAGGGCCCAACTATTCACCCCTACACTTT

v_gene: TRBV6-1
abundance: -
d_gene: -
j_gene: TRBJ2-6
CDR3aa: CASSEDTGSGVNVLTF
CDR3nt: TGTGCCAGCAGTGAGGATACAGGTTCTGGGGTCAACGTCCTGACATTC

v_gene: TRBV29-1
abundance: -
d_gene: -
j_gene: TRBJ1-2
CDR3aa: CSGRDSNYGYTF
CDR3nt: TGCAGCGGCAGGGACTCCAACTATGGATACACCTTC

v_gene: TRBV6-1
abundance: -
d_gene: -
j_gene: TRBJ1-5
CDR3aa: CASTIDRSNQPQHF
CDR3nt: TGTGCCAGCACTATCGATAGGAGTAATCAGCCCCAGCATTTT

v_gene: TRBV5-4
abundance: many
d_gene: -
j_gene: TRBJ2-3
CDR3aa: CASSFGPNTQYF
CDR3nt: TGTGCCAGCAGCTTCGGGCCGAATACGCAGTATTTT

v_gene: TRBV11-2
abundance: few
d_gene: -
j_gene: TRBJ1-3
CDR3aa: CASSLDSRAGNTTYF
CDR3nt: TGTGCCAGCAGCTTAGATTCTCGGGCCGGTAACACCACATACTTT

v_gene: TRBV11-3
abundance: -
d_gene: -
j_gene: TRBJ2-7
CDR3aa: CASSWGSSYDEQYF
CDR3nt: TGTGCCAGCAGCTGGGGGAGTTCCTACGATGAGCAGTACTTC

v_gene: TRBV6-5
abundance: -
d_gene: TRBD1
j_gene: TRBJ1-1
CDR3aa: CVSSCAAGGRGWTEAFF
CDR3nt: TGTGTCAGCAGTTGCGCCGCAGGGGGCCGTGGATGGACTGAAGCTTTCTTT

v_gene: TRBV10-3
abundance: -
d_gene: -
j_gene: TRBJ2-5
CDR3aa: CVIGDTGGGEAQYF
CDR3nt: TGTGTCATCGGTGACACCGGCGGAGGGGAGGCCCAGTACTTC

v_gene: TRBV28
abundance: -
d_gene: TRBD1
j_gene: TRBJ2-7
CDR3aa: CASSPTRDSWGYERYF
CDR3nt: TGTGCCAGCAGTCCGACCCGGGACAGCTGGGGCTACGAGCGCTACTTC

v_gene: TRBV28
abundance: many
d_gene: TRBD2
j_gene: TRBJ2-1
CDR3aa: CASRSGSGNEQFF
CDR3nt: TGTGCCAGCAGAAGCGGGAGCGGAAATGAGCAGTTCTTC

v_gene: TRBV11-1
abundance: -
d_gene: TRBD2
j_gene: TRBJ2-1
CDR3aa: CANSSESRTSGSGNGQFF
CDR3nt: TGTGCCAACAGCTCAGAATCGAGGACTAGCGGGAGTGGTAATGGACAGTTCTTC

v_gene: TRBV12-3/TRBV12-4
abundance: -
d_gene: -
j_gene: TRBJ2-5
CDR3aa: CVSGLGTQYF
CDR3nt: TGTGTCAGCGGTTTAGGGACCCAGTACTTC

v_gene: TRBV10-3
abundance: once
d_gene: -
j_gene: TRBJ1-5
CDR3aa: CAISPESNPPHHF
CDR3nt: TGTGCCATCAGTCCCGAAAGCAATCCGCCCCACCATTTT

v_gene: TRBV6-2/TRBV6-3
abundance: once
d_gene: TRBD1
j_gene: TRBJ2-7
CDR3aa: CTSRWDSSYEQYF
CDR3nt: TGTACCAGCAGATGGGACAGTTCCTACGAGCAGTACTTC

v_gene: TRBV6-6
abundance: once
d_gene: -
j_gene: TRBJ1-2
CDR3aa: CASSYNHGTDYGYTF
CDR3nt: TGTGCCAGCAGTTACAACCACGGGACGGACTATGGCTACACCTTC

v_gene: TRBV6-1
abundance: -
d_gene: -
j_gene: TRBJ1-1
CDR3aa: CASRRGGQNTEAFF
CDR3nt: TGTGCCAGCAGACGAGGCGGACAGAACACCGAAGCTTTCTTT

v_gene: TRBV6-2/TRBV6-3
abundance: -
d_gene: -
j_gene: TRBJ2-6
CDR3aa: CASSLIGSGANVLTF
CDR3nt: TGTGCCAGCAGTCTGATAGGGTCTGGGGCCAACGTCCTGACTTTC

v_gene: TRBV7-9
abundance: -
d_gene: TRBD2
j_gene: TRBJ2-1
CDR3aa: CASSPRGGSGTAEEQFF
CDR3nt: TGTGCCAGCAGCCCGCGGGGGGGGTCAGGGACCGCAGAGGAGCAGTTCTTC

v_gene: TRBV5-6
abundance: -
d_gene: -
j_gene: TRBJ2-6
CDR3aa: CASSMLWNSGAKVLTF
CDR3nt: TGTGCCAGCAGCATGCTTTGGAACTCTGGGGCCAAGGTCCTGACTTTC

v_gene: TRBV4-1
abundance: -
d_gene: -
j_gene: TRBJ1-2
CDR3aa: CASSRGEFDSYGYTF
CDR3nt: TGCGCCAGCAGCCGAGGGGAATTCGACTCCTATGGCTACACCTTC

v_gene: TRBV20-1
abundance: -
d_gene: -
j_gene: TRBJ2-5
CDR3aa: CSARDWMASREIQYF
CDR3nt: TGCAGTGCTAGAGATTGGATGGCGTCCCGAGAGATCCAGTACTTC

v_gene: TRBV11-1
abundance: -
d_gene: -
j_gene: TRBJ2-1
CDR3aa: CASRVVGVTEQFF
CDR3nt: TGCGCCAGCAGGGTAGTGGGAGTAACTGAGCAGTTCTTC

v_gene: TRBV6-1
abundance: -
d_gene: -
j_gene: TRBJ1-4
CDR3aa: CASSEWGEDEKLLF
CDR3nt: TGTGCTAGCAGTGAATGGGGGGAGGATGAAAAACTGCTTTTT

v_gene: TRBV29-1
abundance: -
d_gene: TRBD2
j_gene: TRBJ2-1
CDR3aa: CSGAPLRGYFNEQIF
CDR3nt: TGTAGCGGAGCCCCGTTGCGGGGGTATTTCAATGAGCAGATCTTC

v_gene: TRBV20-1
abundance: -
d_gene: -
j_gene: TRBJ2-7
CDR3aa: CSARHGPAGGIGYEQYF
CDR3nt: TGCAGTGCTAGACATGGCCCGGCTGGCGGGATAGGGTACGAGCAGTACTTC

v_gene: TRBV11-2
abundance: -
d_gene: -
j_gene: TRBJ2-1
CDR3aa: CASSSAFYNEQFF
CDR3nt: TGTGCCAGCAGCTCTGCATTTTACAATGAGCAGTTCTTC

v_gene: TRBV4-1
abundance: medium-sized
d_gene: TRBD2
j_gene: TRBJ2-1
CDR3aa: CASRVGLAGNNEQFF
CDR3nt: TGCGCCAGCAGGGTTGGACTAGCGGGAAACAATGAGCAGTTCTTC

v_gene: TRBV7-9
abundance: -
d_gene: -
j_gene: TRBJ1-6
CDR3aa: CASSLGIGGLNSPLHF
CDR3nt: TGTGCCAGCAGCTTAGGGATAGGGGGTCTTAATTCACCCCTCCACTTT

v_gene: TRBV4-1
abundance: -
d_gene: -
j_gene: TRBJ2-7
CDR3aa: CASSFDRLYEVYF
CDR3nt: TGCGCCAGCAGTTTCGACAGACTCTACGAGGTGTATTTC

v_gene: TRBV13
abundance: -
d_gene: -
j_gene: TRBJ1-6
CDR3aa: CASCQNAGSSYNSPLHF
CDR3nt: TGTGCCAGCTGCCAAAACGCCGGAAGCTCCTATAACTCACCCCTCCACTTT

v_gene: TRBV4-2
abundance: -
d_gene: TRBD2
j_gene: TRBJ2-1
CDR3aa: CASSQEGREGVGTSEQFF
CDR3nt: TGTGCTAGCAGCCAAGAAGGCCGGGAGGGCGTCGGAACCAGTGAGCAGTTCTTC